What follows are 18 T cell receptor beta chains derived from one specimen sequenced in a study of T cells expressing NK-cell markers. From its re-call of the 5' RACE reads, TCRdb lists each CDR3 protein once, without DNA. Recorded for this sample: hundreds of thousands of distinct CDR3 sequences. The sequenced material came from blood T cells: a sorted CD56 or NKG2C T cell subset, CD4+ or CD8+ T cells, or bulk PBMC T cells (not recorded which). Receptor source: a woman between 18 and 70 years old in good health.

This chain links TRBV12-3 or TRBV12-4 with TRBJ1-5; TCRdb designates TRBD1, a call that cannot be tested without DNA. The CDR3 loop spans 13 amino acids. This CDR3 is CASSSGVDQPQHF.

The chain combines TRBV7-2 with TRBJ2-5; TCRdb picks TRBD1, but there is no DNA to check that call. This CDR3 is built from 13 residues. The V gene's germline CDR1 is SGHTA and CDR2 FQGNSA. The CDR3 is CASKGAGQETQYF.

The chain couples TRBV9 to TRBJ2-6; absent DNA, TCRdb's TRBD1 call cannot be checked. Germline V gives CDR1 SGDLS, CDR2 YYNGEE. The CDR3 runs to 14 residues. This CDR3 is CASSVRAGANVLTF.

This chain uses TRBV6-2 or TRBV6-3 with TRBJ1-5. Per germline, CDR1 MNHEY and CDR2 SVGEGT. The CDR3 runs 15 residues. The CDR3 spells CASSFRQILNQPQHF.

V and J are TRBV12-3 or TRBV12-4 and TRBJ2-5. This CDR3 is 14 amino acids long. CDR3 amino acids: CASSFMRFQETQYF.

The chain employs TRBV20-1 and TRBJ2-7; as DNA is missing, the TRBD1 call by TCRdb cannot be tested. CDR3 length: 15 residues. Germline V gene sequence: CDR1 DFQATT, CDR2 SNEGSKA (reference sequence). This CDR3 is CSARPSSGARLEQYF.

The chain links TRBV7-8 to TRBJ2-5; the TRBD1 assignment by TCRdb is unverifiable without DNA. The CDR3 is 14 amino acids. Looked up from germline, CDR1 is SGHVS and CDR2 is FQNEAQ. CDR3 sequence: CASSLVGGVETQYF.

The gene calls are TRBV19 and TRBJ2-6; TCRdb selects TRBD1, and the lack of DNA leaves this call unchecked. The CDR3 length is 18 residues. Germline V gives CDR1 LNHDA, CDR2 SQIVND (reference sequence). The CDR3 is CASSVYRGLPSGANVLTF.

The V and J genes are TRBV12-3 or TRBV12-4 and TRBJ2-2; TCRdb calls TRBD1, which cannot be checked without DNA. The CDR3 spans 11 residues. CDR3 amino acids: CASRGVAELFF.

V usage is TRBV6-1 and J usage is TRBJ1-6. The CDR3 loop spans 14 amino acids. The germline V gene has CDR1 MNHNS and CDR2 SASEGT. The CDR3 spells CASTLQGGSSPLHF.

CDR3 loop: CASSLGVHYEQYF. The J gene is TRBJ2-7, the V gene TRBV12-3 or TRBV12-4. The CDR3 totals 13 residues.

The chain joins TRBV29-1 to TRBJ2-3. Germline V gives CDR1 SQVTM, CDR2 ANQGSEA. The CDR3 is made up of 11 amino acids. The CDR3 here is CSVGNLDTQYF.

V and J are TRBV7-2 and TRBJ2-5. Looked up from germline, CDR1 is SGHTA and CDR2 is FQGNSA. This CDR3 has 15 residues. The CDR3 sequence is CASSLAPGNQETQYF.

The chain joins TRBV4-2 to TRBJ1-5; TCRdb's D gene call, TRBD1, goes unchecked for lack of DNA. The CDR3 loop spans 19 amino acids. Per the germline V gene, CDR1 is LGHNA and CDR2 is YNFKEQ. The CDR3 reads CASSQVGSVGTFSNQPQHF.

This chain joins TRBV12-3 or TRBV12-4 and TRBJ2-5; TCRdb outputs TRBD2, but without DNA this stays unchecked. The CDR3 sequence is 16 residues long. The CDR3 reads CASRQYLGTPEETQYF.

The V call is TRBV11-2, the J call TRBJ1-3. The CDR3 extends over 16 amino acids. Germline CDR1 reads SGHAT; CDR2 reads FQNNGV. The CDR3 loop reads CASSPILRSSGNTIYF.

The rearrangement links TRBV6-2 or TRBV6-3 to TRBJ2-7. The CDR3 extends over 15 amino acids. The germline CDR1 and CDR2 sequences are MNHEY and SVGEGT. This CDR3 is CASSLGNRRNYEQYF.

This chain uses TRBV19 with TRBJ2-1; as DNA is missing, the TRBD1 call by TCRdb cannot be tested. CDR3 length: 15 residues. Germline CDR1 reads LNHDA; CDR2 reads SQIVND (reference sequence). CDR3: CASSILRGMNNEQFF.